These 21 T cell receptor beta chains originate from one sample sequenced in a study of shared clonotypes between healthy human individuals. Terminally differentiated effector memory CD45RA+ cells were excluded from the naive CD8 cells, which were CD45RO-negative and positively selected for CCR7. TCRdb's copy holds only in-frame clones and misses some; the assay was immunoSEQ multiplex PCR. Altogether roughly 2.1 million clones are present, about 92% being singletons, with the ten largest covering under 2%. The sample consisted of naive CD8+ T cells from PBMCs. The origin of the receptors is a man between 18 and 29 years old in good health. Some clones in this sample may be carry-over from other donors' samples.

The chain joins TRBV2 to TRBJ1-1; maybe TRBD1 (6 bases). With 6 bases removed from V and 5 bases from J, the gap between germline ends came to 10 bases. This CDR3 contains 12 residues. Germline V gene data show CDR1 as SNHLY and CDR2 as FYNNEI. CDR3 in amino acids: CASRGAGTEAFF. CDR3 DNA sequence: TGTGCCAGCAGGGGGGCGGGGACTGAAGCTTTCTTT.

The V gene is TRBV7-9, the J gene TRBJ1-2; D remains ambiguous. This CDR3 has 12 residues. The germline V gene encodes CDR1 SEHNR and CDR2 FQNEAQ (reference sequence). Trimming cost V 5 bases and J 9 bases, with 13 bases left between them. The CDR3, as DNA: TGTGCCAGCAGCCCGACGGTTAATAGCTACACCTTC. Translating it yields CASSPTVNSYTF.

CDR3 bases: TGTGCCAGCAGCTCCGCGGATCGGGAGCAGTACTTC. This sequence encodes CASSSADREQYF. The chain uses TRBV7-9 and TRBJ2-7, with D unclear. This CDR3 contains 12 residues. V lost 4 bases and J lost 7, with 11 bases in between. The germline V gene has CDR1 SEHNR and CDR2 FQNEAQ (reference sequence).

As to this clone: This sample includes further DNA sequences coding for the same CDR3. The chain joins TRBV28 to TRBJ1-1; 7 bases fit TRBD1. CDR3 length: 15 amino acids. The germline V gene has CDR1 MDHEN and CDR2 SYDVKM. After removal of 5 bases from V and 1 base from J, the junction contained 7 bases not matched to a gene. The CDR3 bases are TGTGCCAGCAGTCCGGCCGGGACAGAGAACACTGAAGCTTTCTTT. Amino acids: CASSPAGTENTEAFF.

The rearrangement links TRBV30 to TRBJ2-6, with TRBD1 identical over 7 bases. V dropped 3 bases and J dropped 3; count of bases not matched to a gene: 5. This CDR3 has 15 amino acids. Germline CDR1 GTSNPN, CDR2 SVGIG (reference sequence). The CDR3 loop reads CAWSGTGVGANVLTF. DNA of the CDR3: TGTGCCTGGAGCGGAACAGGGGTTGGGGCCAACGTCCTGACTTTC.

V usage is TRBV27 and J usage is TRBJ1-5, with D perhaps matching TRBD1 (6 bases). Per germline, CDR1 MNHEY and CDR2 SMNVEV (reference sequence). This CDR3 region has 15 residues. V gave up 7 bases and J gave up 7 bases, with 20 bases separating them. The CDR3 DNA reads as TGTGCCAGCACCTCCCTACAGGGAGGAGGACAGCCCCAGCATTTT. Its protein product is CASTSLQGGGQPQHF.

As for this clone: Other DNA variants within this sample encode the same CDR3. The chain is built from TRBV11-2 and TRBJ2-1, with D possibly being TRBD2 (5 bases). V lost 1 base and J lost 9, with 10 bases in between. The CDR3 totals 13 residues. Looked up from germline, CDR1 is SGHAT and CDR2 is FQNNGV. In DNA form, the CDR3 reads TGTGCCAGCAGCTTAGTAGGAGAGGGTGAGCAGTTCTTC. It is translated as CASSLVGEGEQFF.

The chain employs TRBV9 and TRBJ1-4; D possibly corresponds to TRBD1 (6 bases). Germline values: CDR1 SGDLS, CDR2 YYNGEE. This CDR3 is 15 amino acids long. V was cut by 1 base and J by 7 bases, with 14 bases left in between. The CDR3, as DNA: TGTGCCAGCAGCGTATCTGGGGGCGGGCTTGAAAAACTGTTTTTT. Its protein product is CASSVSGGGLEKLFF.

For the CDR3, the DNA is TGTGCCTGGAGTGTCGACCATAATTCACCCCTCCACTTT. It is translated as CAWSVDHNSPLHF. The chain has TRBV30 and TRBJ1-6; D not resolved. The ends were cut back, 0 bases at V and 5 bases at J, with 5 bases in the middle. The germline V gene has CDR1 GTSNPN and CDR2 SVGIG (reference sequence). CDR3 length: 13 residues. Supplemented by reference TRBV30 and TRBJ1-6, the full variable domain reads SQTIHQWPATLVQPVGSPLSLECTVEGTSNPNLYWYRQAAGRGLQLLFYSVGIGQISSEVPQNLSASRPQDRQFILSSKKLLLSDSGFYLCAWSVDHNSPLHFGNGTRLTVT.

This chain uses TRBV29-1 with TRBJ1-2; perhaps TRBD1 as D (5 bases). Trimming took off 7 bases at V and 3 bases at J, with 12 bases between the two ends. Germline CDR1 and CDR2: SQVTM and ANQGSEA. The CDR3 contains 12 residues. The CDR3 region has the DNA TGCAGCGCGGAGACACAGGACTATGGCTACACCTTC. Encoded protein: CSAETQDYGYTF.

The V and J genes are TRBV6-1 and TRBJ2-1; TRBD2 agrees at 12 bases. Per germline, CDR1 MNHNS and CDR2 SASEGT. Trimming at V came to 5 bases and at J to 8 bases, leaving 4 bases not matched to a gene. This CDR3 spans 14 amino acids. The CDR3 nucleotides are TGTGCCAGCAGTAGACTAGCGGGAGTGGATGAGCAGTTCTTC. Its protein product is CASSRLAGVDEQFF.

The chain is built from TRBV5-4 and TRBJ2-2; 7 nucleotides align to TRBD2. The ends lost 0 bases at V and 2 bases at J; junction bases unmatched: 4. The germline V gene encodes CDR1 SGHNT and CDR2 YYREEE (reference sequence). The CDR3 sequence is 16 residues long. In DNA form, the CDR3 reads TGTGCCAGCAGCTTGGCGTCTAGCGGTAACACCGGGGAGCTGTTTTTT. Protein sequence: CASSLASSGNTGELFF.

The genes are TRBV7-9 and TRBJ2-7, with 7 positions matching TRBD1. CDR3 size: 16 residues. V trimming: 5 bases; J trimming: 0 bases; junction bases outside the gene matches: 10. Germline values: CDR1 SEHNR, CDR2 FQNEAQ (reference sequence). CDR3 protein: CASSPRDSESSYEQYF. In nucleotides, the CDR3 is TGTGCCAGCAGCCCAAGGGACAGCGAGAGCTCCTACGAGCAGTACTTC.

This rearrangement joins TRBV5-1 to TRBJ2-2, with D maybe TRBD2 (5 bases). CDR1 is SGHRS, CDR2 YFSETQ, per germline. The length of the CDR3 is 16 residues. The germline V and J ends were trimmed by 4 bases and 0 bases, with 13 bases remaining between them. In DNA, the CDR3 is TGCGCCAGCAGCGATGGGAGAGTCGCGAACACCGGGGAGCTGTTTTTT. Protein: CASSDGRVANTGELFF. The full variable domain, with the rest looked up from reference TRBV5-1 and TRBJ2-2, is KAGVTQTPRYLIKTRGQQVTLSCSPISGHRSVSWYQQTPGQGLQFLFEYFSETQRNKGNFPGRFSGRQFSNSRSEMNVSTLELGDSALYLCASSDGRVANTGELFFGEGSRLTVL.

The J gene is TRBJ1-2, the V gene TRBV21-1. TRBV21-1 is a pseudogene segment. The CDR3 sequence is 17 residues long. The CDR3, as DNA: TGTGCCAGCAGCAAAGCGTTTGGAACAGCCTCGGGAAATGGCTACACCTTC. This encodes CASSKAFGTASGNGYTF.

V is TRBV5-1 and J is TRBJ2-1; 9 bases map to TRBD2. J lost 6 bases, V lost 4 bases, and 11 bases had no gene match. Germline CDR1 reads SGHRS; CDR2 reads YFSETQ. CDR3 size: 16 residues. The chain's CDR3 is CASSEATSGLFNEQFF. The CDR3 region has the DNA TGCGCCAGCAGCGAAGCTACTAGCGGGCTATTCAATGAGCAGTTCTTC.

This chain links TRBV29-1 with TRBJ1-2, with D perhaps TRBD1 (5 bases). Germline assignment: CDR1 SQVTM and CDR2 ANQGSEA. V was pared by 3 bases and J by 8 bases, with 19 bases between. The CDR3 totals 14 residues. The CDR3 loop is CSVDAGWDVYGYTF. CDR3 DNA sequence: TGCAGCGTTGATGCGGGTTGGGACGTATACGGCTACACCTTC.

In DNA, the CDR3 is TGTGCCAGCAGCTTAGAGGGCACGGCCTACAATGAGCAGTTCTTC. It translates to CASSLEGTAYNEQFF. The chain carries TRBV7-9 and TRBJ2-1; D uncertain. The V gene's germline CDR1 is SEHNR and CDR2 FQNEAQ (reference sequence). Deletions cut 1 base from V and 2 bases from J, with 9 bases between. The CDR3 runs to 15 residues.

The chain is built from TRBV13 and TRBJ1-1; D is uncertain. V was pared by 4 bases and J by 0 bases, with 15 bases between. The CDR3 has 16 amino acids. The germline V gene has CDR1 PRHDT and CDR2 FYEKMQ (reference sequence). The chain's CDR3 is CASSSQVLRVNTEAFF. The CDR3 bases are TGTGCCAGCAGCTCGCAGGTCTTGCGCGTGAACACTGAAGCTTTCTTT.

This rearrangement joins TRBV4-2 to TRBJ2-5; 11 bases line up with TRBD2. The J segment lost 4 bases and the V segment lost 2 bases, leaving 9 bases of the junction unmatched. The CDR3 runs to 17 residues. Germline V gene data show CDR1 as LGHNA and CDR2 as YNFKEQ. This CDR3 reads CASSQTRGLAGGETQYF. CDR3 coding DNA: TGTGCCAGCAGCCAAACTCGAGGGCTAGCGGGAGGAGAGACCCAGTACTTC.

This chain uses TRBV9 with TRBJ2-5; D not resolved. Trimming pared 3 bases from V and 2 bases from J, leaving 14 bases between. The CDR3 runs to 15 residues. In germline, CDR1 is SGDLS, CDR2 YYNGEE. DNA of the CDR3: TGTGCCAGCAGCGGGGGTGAAGCAAGACAAGAGACCCAGTACTTC. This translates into CASSGGEARQETQYF.